Each of the 27 T cell receptor beta chains below was sequenced from the same sample in a study of T cells after posttransplantation cyclophosphamide. The data were produced by immunoSEQ multiplex PCR, yet TCRdb's version contains in-frame clones alone and is incomplete. The sample is made up of just over 25,000 clones, none counted only once. Input material: PBMCs. All receptors come from a middle-aged man in good health, CMV-negative, and a related stem cell transplant donor.

This clone occurred many times. The V and J genes are TRBV11-1 and TRBJ2-5; TRBD2 agrees at 15 bases. The V and J ends lost 3 bases and 5 bases, in that order; junction bases with no gene match: 4. The CDR3 length is 16 residues. Germline CDR1 SGHAT, CDR2 FQDESV (reference sequence). As DNA, the CDR3 is TGTGCCAGCAGCTTTGGGACTAGCGGGGGGTCGGAGACCCAGTACTTC. This codes for CASSFGTSGGSETQYF. The variable domain in full, with the rest retrieved from reference TRBV11-1 and TRBJ2-5, is EAEVAQSPRYKITEKSQAVAFWCDPISGHATLYWYRQILGQGPELLVQFQDESVVDDSQLPKDRFSAERLKGVDSTLKIQPAELGDSAMYLCASSFGTSGGSETQYFGPGTRLLVL.

This clone was picked up many times. The V gene is TRBV11-1, the J gene TRBJ2-2, with D tentatively TRBD2 (6 bases). Trimming stripped 5 bases from V and 4 bases from J, with 17 bases between. This CDR3 spans 16 amino acids. Germline lookup yields CDR1 SGHAT and CDR2 FQDESV (reference sequence). Here the CDR3 DNA reads TGTGCCAGCAGCCCCCCGCTAGCGATGAGCACCGGGGAGCTGTTTTTT. Protein product: CASSPPLAMSTGELFF.

This clone has a count of ten or more. The chain links TRBV11-2 to TRBJ1-6; D gene unclear. V lost 2 bases to trimming and J lost 0 bases, with 5 bases between them. The CDR3 covers 15 residues. In germline, CDR1 is SGHAT, CDR2 FQNNGV. CDR3 DNA sequence: TGTGCCAGCAGCTTAAAGAGCTCCTATAATTCACCCCTCCACTTT. It yields the protein CASSLKSSYNSPLHF. The full variable domain, rest sourced from reference TRBV11-2 and TRBJ1-6, is EAGVAQSPRYKIIEKRQSVAFWCNPISGHATLYWYQQILGQGPKLLIQFQNNGVVDDSQLPKDRFSAERLKGVDSTLKIQPAKLEDSAVYLCASSLKSSYNSPLHFGNGTRLTVT.

Ten or more counts support this clone. J is TRBJ2-3 and V is TRBV2; 15 bases are shared with TRBD2. This CDR3 is built from 16 residues. Germline CDR1 reads SNHLY; CDR2 reads FYNNEI. The J segment lost 4 bases and the V segment lost 6 bases, leaving 5 bases of the junction unmatched. The CDR3 reads CASRAGLAGGADTQYF. The CDR3 DNA follows: TGTGCCAGCAGGGCAGGACTAGCGGGGGGGGCAGATACGCAGTATTTT.

This clone was seen at least ten times. The rearrangement uses TRBV5-3 and TRBJ1-1; 7 nucleotides line up with TRBD1. TRBV5-3 falls under the ORF class, with uncertain function. This CDR3 spans 15 amino acids. V was clipped by 4 bases and J by 5 bases; unmatched bases: 11. The CDR3 region is CARSHLTGLETEAFF. DNA of the CDR3: TGTGCCAGAAGCCACCTGACAGGGCTCGAGACTGAAGCTTTCTTT.

This clone was found many times. The chain combines TRBV5-4 with TRBJ1-3; D is uncertain. Germline CDR1 SGHNT, CDR2 YYREEE (reference sequence). This CDR3 contains 12 residues. V was cut by 2 bases and J by 5 bases, with 5 bases left in between. The CDR3 region is CASSFNRNTIYF. DNA of the CDR3: TGTGCCAGCAGCTTTAATCGAAACACCATATATTTT.

This clone is medium-sized. V usage is TRBV15 and J usage is TRBJ1-1; 9 nucleotides match TRBD1. Trimming cost V 5 bases and J 3 bases; bases outside gene matches: 7. CDR1 and CDR2 from the germline V gene are LNHNV and YYDKDF (reference sequence). The CDR3 length is 15 residues. The chain's CDR3 is CATSPGTGRYTEAFF. Here the CDR3 DNA reads TGTGCCACCAGCCCGGGGACAGGGAGATACACTGAAGCTTTCTTT.

This clone was detected ten times or more. J is TRBJ2-5 and V is TRBV5-1; tentative D call: TRBD1 (6 bases). V was cut by 0 bases and J by 6 bases, with 9 bases left in between. CDR3 size: 13 residues. Looked up from germline, CDR1 is SGHRS and CDR2 is YFSETQ. The chain's CDR3 is CASSLDREKTQYF. The CDR3 DNA sequence: TGCGCCAGCAGCTTGGACAGGGAAAAGACCCAGTACTTC.

In its sample, this clone was seen many times. The same CDR3 can be traced to other DNA sequences in this sample. This chain connects TRBV11-2 to TRBJ2-1; TRBD2 matches at 8 bases. CDR3 length equals 16 residues. Germline values: CDR1 SGHAT, CDR2 FQNNGV. The junction had 10 bases not matched to a gene; V was cut back by 5 bases and J by 4 bases. The CDR3 region has the DNA TGTGCCAGCAGCCCACCTAGCGGGCGGTGGTACAATGAGCAGTTCTTC. It is translated as CASSPPSGRWYNEQFF.

This clone occurred many times. V is TRBV5-4 and J is TRBJ2-3; possibly TRBD2 for D (5 bases). CDR1 is SGHNT and CDR2 is YYREEE in the germline V gene (reference sequence). The CDR3 extends over 15 amino acids. V was trimmed by 1 base and J by 1 base, leaving 10 bases between them. CDR3 sequence: CASSLPHGGTDTQYF. DNA of the CDR3: TGTGCCAGCAGCTTGCCCCACGGGGGCACAGATACGCAGTATTTT.

In this sample, this clone turned up many times. The chain employs TRBV27 and TRBJ2-1; 12 bases are shared with TRBD1. CDR1 is MNHEY, CDR2 SMNVEV, per germline (reference sequence). The V segment lost 2 bases and the J segment 8 bases; nucleotides outside the gene matches: 7. CDR3 size: 16 residues. The CDR3 loop is CASSLVGTGGMYEQFF. In DNA, the CDR3 is TGTGCCAGCAGTTTAGTAGGGACAGGGGGCATGTATGAGCAGTTCTTC.

In this sample, this clone turned up many times. The chain is built from TRBV19 and TRBJ2-1, with 13 bases fitting TRBD2. The germline gives CDR1 LNHDA, CDR2 SQIVND (reference sequence). This CDR3 spans 16 amino acids. The trim removed 3 bases at V and 7 bases at J, leaving 6 bases unmatched. In DNA, the CDR3 is TGTGCCAGTAGTATCGATGGGACTAGCGGGACAAATGAGCAGTTCTTC. Translated, it gives CASSIDGTSGTNEQFF.

This clone was observed many times. The chain carries TRBV13 and TRBJ1-5, with TRBD1 matching over 7 bases. The CDR3 runs to 13 residues. V was pared by 1 base and J by 7 bases, with 1 base of the junction left unmatched. Germline-derived CDR1 and CDR2 are PRHDT and FYEKMQ (reference sequence). The CDR3 spells CASSLVGGQPQHF. CDR3 nucleotides: TGTGCCAGCAGCTTAGTAGGGGGCCAGCCCCAGCATTTT.

This clone was observed many times. J is TRBJ2-2 and V is TRBV11-2; 10 nucleotides agree with TRBD2. CDR1 is SGHAT and CDR2 is FQNNGV in the germline V gene. This CDR3 region has 17 residues. The V and J ends lost 5 bases and 1 base, in that order; junction bases with no gene match: 7. CDR3: CASSRTRLAGNTGELFF. As DNA, the CDR3 is TGTGCCAGCAGCCGTACCCGACTAGCGGGGAACACCGGGGAGCTGTTTTTT.

Ten or more counts support this clone. The rearrangement joins TRBV9 to TRBJ1-3; possibly TRBD1 for D (5 bases). Germline V gives CDR1 SGDLS, CDR2 YYNGEE. The germline V and J ends were trimmed by 0 bases and 3 bases, with 13 bases remaining between them. The CDR3 length is 16 residues. The chain's CDR3 is CASSVDLGGSGNTIYF. CDR3 nucleotides: TGTGCCAGCAGCGTAGACCTCGGGGGAAGTGGAAACACCATATATTTT.

This clone was detected many times. V usage is TRBV6-5 and J usage is TRBJ2-3; 8 bases fit TRBD2. The CDR3 sequence is 15 residues long. Unmatched junction bases numbered 3, after V lost 2 bases and J lost 2 bases. From germline, CDR1 is MNHEY and CDR2 SVGAGI. The CDR3 is CASSYGSGTTDTQYF. CDR3 bases: TGTGCCAGCAGTTACGGTAGCGGGACCACAGATACGCAGTATTTT.

This clone was seen repeatedly, ten times or more. This chain joins TRBV18 and TRBJ2-1; 13 positions match TRBD2. Germline V gene lookup returns CDR1 KGHSH and CDR2 LQKENI. V was clipped by 2 bases and J by 4 bases; unmatched bases: 5. This CDR3 is 17 amino acids long. CDR3 sequence: CASSPTSGGAIYNEQFF. CDR3 DNA: TGTGCCAGCTCACCAACTAGCGGGGGGGCCATTTACAATGAGCAGTTCTTC. Looking up the rest from reference TRBV18 and TRBJ2-1 gives the full variable domain: NAGVMQNPRHLVRRRGQEARLRCSPMKGHSHVYWYRQLPEEGLKFMVYLQKENIIDESGMPKERFSAEFPKEGPSILRIQQVVRGDSAAYFCASSPTSGGAIYNEQFFGPGTRLTVL.

This clone was counted a few times. The CDR3: CASSPYQDRGYGYTF. The CDR3 DNA sequence: TGTGCCAGCAGTCCCTATCAGGACAGGGGCTATGGCTACACCTTC. The chain couples TRBV6-1 to TRBJ1-2; 9 bases match TRBD1. With V trimmed by 5 bases and J by 4 bases, 8 bases remained unmatched. CDR3 length: 15 residues. Germline V gene sequence: CDR1 MNHNS, CDR2 SASEGT.

This clone was counted at least ten times. The chain carries TRBV5-1 and TRBJ2-5; 9 bases agree with TRBD2. Germline V lookup: CDR1 SGHRS, CDR2 YFSETQ. The length of the CDR3 is 15 residues. Trimming cost V 3 bases and J 2 bases; bases outside gene matches: 5. The CDR3, as DNA: TGCGCCAGCAGCTCTGCGGGAGGGCTTCAAGAGACCCAGTACTTC. Translated: CASSSAGGLQETQYF.

In its sample, this clone was seen many times. The rearrangement uses TRBV6-5 and TRBJ2-3, with TRBD2 identical over 11 bases. V shed 5 bases and J 3 bases; nucleotides not matched to a gene: 1. This CDR3 has 14 amino acids. Germline values: CDR1 MNHEY, CDR2 SVGAGI. This chain's CDR3 is CASSTSGGTDTQYF. CDR3 DNA: TGTGCCAGCAGTACTAGCGGGGGAACAGATACGCAGTATTTT.

Ten or more counts support this clone. CDR3 nucleotides: TGTGCCTGGAGTCGACAGGGCCACGAGCAGTACTTC. It yields the protein CAWSRQGHEQYF. This rearrangement joins TRBV30 to TRBJ2-7; 7 bases match TRBD1. The CDR3 totals 12 residues. V was pared by 2 bases and J by 5 bases, with 3 bases of the junction left unmatched. Germline V gene lookup returns CDR1 GTSNPN and CDR2 SVGIG (reference sequence).

This clone occurred many times. The V and J genes are TRBV7-9 and TRBJ1-4; 7 nucleotides agree with TRBD1. From germline, CDR1 is SEHNR and CDR2 FQNEAQ (reference sequence). The J segment lost 5 bases and the V segment lost 5 bases, leaving 5 bases of the junction unmatched. The CDR3 is 14 amino acids. The CDR3 loop is CASSRGRGNEKLFF. CDR3 in DNA: TGTGCCAGCAGCCGGGGCAGGGGGAATGAAAAACTGTTTTTT.

In this sample, this clone turned up many times. The J gene is TRBJ2-7, the V gene TRBV11-2; no clear D gene. Germline CDR1 reads SGHAT; CDR2 reads FQNNGV. CDR3 length: 11 residues. V was trimmed by 11 bases and J by 7 bases, leaving 15 bases between them. This CDR3 is CASQAIGEQYF. For the CDR3, the DNA is TGTGCCTCCCAGGCAATCGGAGAGCAGTACTTC. Full variable domain (remainder filled in from reference TRBV11-2 and TRBJ2-7): EAGVAQSPRYKIIEKRQSVAFWCNPISGHATLYWYQQILGQGPKLLIQFQNNGVVDDSQLPKDRFSAERLKGVDSTLKIQPAKLEDSAVYLCASQAIGEQYFGPGTRLTVT.

This clone has ten or more counts. The chain links TRBV7-9 to TRBJ1-1; D is uncertain. V was clipped by 2 bases and J by 8 bases, with 15 bases between them. The CDR3 loop spans 14 amino acids. CDR1 is SEHNR, CDR2 FQNEAQ, per germline (reference sequence). CDR3 coding DNA: TGTGCCAGCAGCTTACGGGGAATGGGTGAAGAAGCTTTCTTT. As protein: CASSLRGMGEEAFF.

This clone was detected many times. The chain recombines TRBV5-5 with TRBJ2-7; 8 nucleotides agree with TRBD1. The germline V gene has CDR1 SGHKS and CDR2 YYEKEE (reference sequence). V lost 2 bases to trimming and J lost 2 bases; unmatched junction nucleotides: 6. This CDR3 spans 15 amino acids. CDR3 residues: CASSFKQGVTYEQYF. The DNA of the CDR3 is TGTGCCAGCAGCTTCAAACAGGGGGTAACCTACGAGCAGTACTTC.

The table lists this clone with a few counts. The J gene is TRBJ2-7, the V gene TRBV5-1; the match to TRBD2 covers 10 bases. The J call is in doubt because the DNA end fits TRBJ2-1 better. The length of the CDR3 is 14 residues. Germline CDR1 SGHRS, CDR2 YFSETQ. DNA for the CDR3: TGCGCCAGCAGCTTGGTAGCGGGGGGTGGCGAGCAGTTCTTC. Amino acid sequence: CASSLVAGGGEQFF.

Many counts were recorded for this clone. The rearrangement links TRBV27 to TRBJ1-2; perhaps TRBD1 as D (5 bases). Between the trimmed V and J ends, which lost 4 bases and 1 base, there was a span of 7 bases. The CDR3 contains 13 residues. The V gene's germline CDR1 is MNHEY and CDR2 SMNVEV (reference sequence). In nucleotides, the CDR3 is TGTGCCAGCAGTTCGACAGTTAACTATGGCTACACCTTC. Protein sequence: CASSSTVNYGYTF.